This TCR beta chain was recovered during a study of regulatory T cells in long-lasting Graves disease. iRepertoire HTBI primers and Arm-PCR of CDR3 regions built TCR beta libraries. One entry per CDR3 protein results from TCRdb running MiXCR on the multiplex PCR reads. The sample has some 280,000 distinct CDR3 sequences, 22% seen once. Regarding time point: persistent/refractory GD, antithyroid drugs over 5 years with positive TRAb. PBMC-derived RNA was used for the TCR library. Study-wide results and caveats: The study found persistent patients shared more public clonotypes (roughly 2,600) than new patients (around 870). Newly diagnosed Graves' patients had higher TCR diversity than persistent ones. Researchers examined only peripheral blood and not thyroid tissue.

This clonotype was counted at least ten times. Its antigen is still unknown. V dropped 5 bases and J dropped 2; count of bases not matched to a gene: 9. CDR3 length: 15 amino acids. The germline V gene has CDR1 MNHNS and CDR2 SASEGT. The V gene is TRBV6-1, the J gene TRBJ2-7, with 7 positions matching TRBD2. Sequencing was performed on peripheral blood mononuclear cells (PBMCs), taken when the disease was refractory, from a patient treated with antithyroid drugs. This receptor was taken from a female donor with Graves disease. CDR3 sequence: CASSPASGPTYEQYF. The CDR3 bases are TGTGCCAGCAGTCCCGCTAGCGGACCAACCTACGAGCAGTACTTC.